The 24 T cell receptor beta chains reported below all come from one sample, sequenced in a study of T cell responses to AZD1222 COVID-19 vaccine. Here immunoSEQ multiplex PCR was the method, and the copy in TCRdb shows in-frame clones only, minus some. This table holds roughly 140,000 clones, 80% to 95% found once. Sequencing was performed on peripheral blood, taken on day 0 of AZD1222 vaccination. The receptors come from an adult in good health.

The CDR3 region is CASRQARGSPLHF. As DNA, the CDR3 is TGTGCCAGCAGACAGGCCAGGGGTTCACCCCTCCACTTT. The V gene is TRBV6-5, the J gene TRBJ1-6; maybe TRBD1 (6 bases). Germline V gives CDR1 MNHEY, CDR2 SVGAGI. Trimming left V 6 bases short and J 9 bases short, with 12 bases between. The CDR3 covers 13 residues.

As regards this clone: Additional DNA sequences in this sample encode the identical CDR3. The rearrangement joins TRBV6-5 to TRBJ2-5, with no clear D. The CDR3 covers 13 residues. V lost 5 bases and J lost 5, with 12 bases in between. CDR1 and CDR2 (germline): MNHEY, SVGAGI. In DNA, the CDR3 is TGTGCCAGCAGTAGCAGAGCGTGGGAGACCCAGTACTTC. This sequence encodes CASSSRAWETQYF.

The gene calls are TRBV19 and TRBJ1-1; D not resolved. The CDR3 covers 14 residues. Trimming stripped 3 bases from V and 5 bases from J, with 13 bases between. Per germline, CDR1 LNHDA and CDR2 SQIVND (reference sequence). CDR3 DNA sequence: TGTGCCAGTAGTATGGATTTAGGGAGAACTGAAGCTTTCTTT. Its translation: CASSMDLGRTEAFF.

The rearrangement joins TRBV5-4 to TRBJ1-1, with a tentative D call TRBD1 (5 bases). Per germline, CDR1 SGHNT and CDR2 YYREEE (reference sequence). There are 15 residues in the CDR3. Trimming removed 5 bases at V and 4 bases at J, with 18 bases between. The CDR3 region is CASSPERRGSTEAFF. CDR3 coding DNA: TGTGCCAGCAGTCCTGAGAGAAGGGGAAGCACTGAAGCTTTCTTT. The complete variable domain, with remaining parts taken from reference TRBV5-4 and TRBJ1-1, reads ETGVTQSPTHLIKTRGQQVTLRCSSQSGHNTVSWYQQALGQGPQFIFQYYREEENGRGNFPPRFSGLQFPNYSSELNVNALELDDSALYLCASSPERRGSTEAFFGQGTRLTVV.

The chain uses TRBV5-1 and TRBJ2-6; D call uncertain. Trimming stripped 1 base from V and 0 bases from J, with 5 bases between. Per germline, CDR1 SGHRS and CDR2 YFSETQ. The CDR3 length is 15 residues. CDR3 in DNA: TGCGCCAGCAGCTTGACGCTCTCTGGGGCCAACGTCCTGACTTTC. Its protein product is CASSLTLSGANVLTF. The full variable domain, its missing parts supplied by reference TRBV5-1 and TRBJ2-6, is KAGVTQTPRYLIKTRGQQVTLSCSPISGHRSVSWYQQTPGQGLQFLFEYFSETQRNKGNFPGRFSGRQFSNSRSEMNVSTLELGDSALYLCASSLTLSGANVLTFGAGSRLTVL.

This clone was recorded only once. The rearrangement uses TRBV9 and TRBJ1-6; tentative D call: TRBD1 (5 bases). The CDR3 extends over 14 amino acids. CDR1 SGDLS and CDR2 YYNGEE come from the germline V gene. Trimming stripped 0 bases from V and 9 bases from J, with 10 bases between. The CDR3 sequence: CASSVVGGRSPLHF. The CDR3 DNA reads TGTGCCAGCAGCGTAGTGGGGGGTCGTTCACCCCTCCACTTT.

The chain joins TRBV5-1 to TRBJ2-5; 14 positions match TRBD2. Germline V gene sequence: CDR1 SGHRS, CDR2 YFSETQ. With 4 bases clipped from V and 5 bases from J, the junction kept 4 bases outside the gene matches. This CDR3 is 15 amino acids long. The CDR3 DNA is TGCGCCAGCAGCCACGGGACTAGCGGGAGTGAGACCCAGTACTTC. This codes for CASSHGTSGSETQYF. The complete variable domain, with remaining parts taken from reference TRBV5-1 and TRBJ2-5, reads KAGVTQTPRYLIKTRGQQVTLSCSPISGHRSVSWYQQTPGQGLQFLFEYFSETQRNKGNFPGRFSGRQFSNSRSEMNVSTLELGDSALYLCASSHGTSGSETQYFGPGTRLLVL.

The chain links TRBV19 to TRBJ1-5; 7 bases align to TRBD1. Germline V gene data show CDR1 as LNHDA and CDR2 as SQIVND (reference sequence). The CDR3 runs 14 residues. V gave up 9 bases and J gave up 2 bases; unmatched junction bases: 7. The CDR3 coding sequence is TGTGCCAGCAACAGGGGTTTGGGCAATCAGCCCCAGCATTTT. This translates into CASNRGLGNQPQHF.

V is TRBV25-1 and J is TRBJ2-7; D possibly corresponds to TRBD2 (5 bases). There are 13 residues in the CDR3. V was clipped by 3 bases and J by 2 bases, with 8 bases between them. Germline CDR1 and CDR2: MGHDK and SYGVNS. The CDR3 is CASSDRLTYEQYF. CDR3 DNA sequence: TGTGCCAGCAGTGACAGACTAACCTACGAGCAGTACTTC.

The CDR3: CASSFRVPEQFF. The DNA of the CDR3 is TGTGCCAGCAGTTTCAGGGTACCAGAGCAGTTCTTC. V and J are TRBV28 and TRBJ2-1; possibly TRBD1 for D (5 bases). Trimming removed 3 bases from V and 10 bases from J, with 10 bases in between. The CDR3 spans 12 residues. CDR1 and CDR2 (germline): MDHEN, SYDVKM.

The rearrangement uses TRBV28 and TRBJ2-1, with D uncertain. Trimming pared 3 bases from V and 5 bases from J, leaving 8 bases between. Germline CDR1 and CDR2: MDHEN and SYDVKM. The CDR3 loop spans 13 amino acids. The chain's CDR3 is CASSLDWNNEQFF. CDR3 DNA: TGTGCCAGCAGTTTGGATTGGAACAATGAGCAGTTCTTC. The entire variable domain, with the rest obtained from reference TRBV28 and TRBJ2-1, is as follows: DVKVTQSSRYLVKRTGEKVFLECVQDMDHENMFWYRQDPGLGLRLIYFSYDVKMKEKGDIPEGYSVSREKKERFSLILESASTNQTSMYLCASSLDWNNEQFFGPGTRLTVL.

This sequence joins TRBV4-2 and TRBJ2-2, with TRBD2 identical over 8 bases. Germline CDR1 is LGHNA and CDR2 is YNFKEQ. V gave up 0 bases and J gave up 6 bases; unmatched junction bases: 3. CDR3 length equals 15 residues. The CDR3 coding sequence is TGTGCCAGCAGCCAAGAGACTAGCGCTTCCGGGGAGCTGTTTTTT. Translating it yields CASSQETSASGELFF.

The table lists this clone with a few counts. V gene TRBV15 combines with J gene TRBJ1-4; 9 bases line up with TRBD1. The CDR3 extends over 15 amino acids. Germline CDR1 reads LNHNV; CDR2 reads YYDKDF (reference sequence). With 2 bases clipped from V and 7 bases from J, the junction kept 5 bases outside the gene matches. CDR3 nucleotide sequence: TGTGCCACCAGCAGATTGACAGGGGGGCGTGAAAAACTGTTTTTT. Amino acids: CATSRLTGGREKLFF.

The J gene is TRBJ2-7, the V gene TRBV5-1; D gene ambiguous. Germline CDR1 SGHRS, CDR2 YFSETQ. V was shortened by 0 bases and J by 2 bases, with 9 bases between the two germline ends. This CDR3 spans 14 amino acids. The CDR3 here is CASSLGRITYEQYF. CDR3 coding DNA: TGCGCCAGCAGCTTGGGACGGATCACCTACGAGCAGTACTTC.

This clone was detected only once. The genes are TRBV9 and TRBJ1-1; a weak D match, TRBD1 (6 bases). CDR3 length equals 15 residues. Germline V gene sequence: CDR1 SGDLS, CDR2 YYNGEE. V dropped 0 bases and J dropped 6 bases, with 15 bases sitting between them. As DNA, the CDR3 is TGTGCCAGCAGCGTAGGTGGTCAGGGGAGATCTGAAGCTTTCTTT. This translates into CASSVGGQGRSEAFF.

J is TRBJ2-5 and V is TRBV11-1, with 9 bases fitting TRBD1. From germline, CDR1 is SGHAT and CDR2 FQDESV (reference sequence). The CDR3 is 15 residues long. V dropped 8 bases and J dropped 7; count of bases not matched to a gene: 14. The CDR3 bases are TGTGCCAGCTCCTTCGAGGGACAGGGAGCGCGGACCCAGTACTTC. Protein sequence: CASSFEGQGARTQYF.

V and J are TRBV19 and TRBJ1-5; TRBD1 is a possible D gene (6 bases). The CDR3 spans 13 residues. Trimming pared 7 bases from V and 6 bases from J, leaving 13 bases between. Germline V gene lookup returns CDR1 LNHDA and CDR2 SQIVND (reference sequence). The CDR3 DNA is TGTGCCAGTAAGGGGGGGGTTAGTCAGCCCCAGCATTTT. Translated: CASKGGVSQPQHF. The whole variable domain, remainder taken from reference TRBV19 and TRBJ1-5, is DGGITQSPKYLFRKEGQNVTLSCEQNLNHDAMYWYRQDPGQGLRLIYYSQIVNDFQKGDIAEGYSVSREKKESFPLTVTSAQKNPTAFYLCASKGGVSQPQHFGDGTRLSIL.

This chain uses TRBV2 with TRBJ2-1; TRBD2 matches at 8 bases. The CDR3 totals 14 residues. Germline V gene data show CDR1 as SNHLY and CDR2 as FYNNEI. J was trimmed by 9 bases and V by 7 bases; bases with no gene match: 11. CDR3 in amino acids: CASKGEAGAGEQFF. DNA for the CDR3: TGTGCCAGCAAGGGGGAAGCGGGAGCAGGTGAGCAGTTCTTC.

The rearrangement uses TRBV12-5 and TRBJ2-5; 7 bases are a match to TRBD1. The J segment lost 2 bases and the V segment lost 7 bases, leaving 4 bases of the junction unmatched. The germline V gene encodes CDR1 LGHNT and CDR2 FRNRAP. The CDR3 loop spans 13 amino acids. Written as DNA, the CDR3 is TGTGCTAGTGCTGACAGGGAACAAGAGACCCAGTACTTC. This translates into CASADREQETQYF.

CDR3 bases: TGTGCCAGCACCACTAACAGGGGAGGCAATCAGCCCCAGCATTTT. This codes for CASTTNRGGNQPQHF. The chain joins TRBV28 to TRBJ1-5; 7 bases align to TRBD1. After removal of 7 bases from V and 2 bases from J, the junction contained 8 bases not matched to a gene. CDR1 is MDHEN, CDR2 SYDVKM, per germline. This CDR3 spans 15 amino acids.

The chain joins TRBV4-1 to TRBJ2-1; TRBD2 aligns across 8 bases. This CDR3 spans 14 amino acids. Germline loops: CDR1 MGHRA, CDR2 YSYEKL. V shed 1 base, J shed 10 bases, and the junction held 6 bases outside the gene matches. CDR3 DNA sequence: TGCGCCAGCAGCCAAGTAGGCGGGAGGAGAGAGCAGTTCTTC. Translation: CASSQVGGRREQFF.

This chain joins TRBV5-6 and TRBJ1-1; D is undetermined. In germline, CDR1 is SGHDT, CDR2 YYEEEE. The CDR3 sequence is 13 residues long. Trimming removed 1 base at V and 1 base at J, with 5 bases between. CDR3 sequence (DNA): TGTGCCAGCAGCTTGTCCTGGAACACTGAAGCTTTCTTT. Amino acid sequence: CASSLSWNTEAFF.

The chain couples TRBV9 to TRBJ1-3, with D tentatively TRBD1 (5 bases). Germline CDR1 is SGDLS and CDR2 is YYNGEE. CDR3 length: 14 residues. The ends were cut back, 3 bases at V and 0 bases at J, with 7 bases in the middle. The DNA for the CDR3 is TGTGCCAGCAGCGGGGGGGTCTCTGGAAACACCATATATTTT. Encoded protein: CASSGGVSGNTIYF.

The chain carries TRBV7-9 and TRBJ1-2; 9 positions agree with TRBD1. Germline V gene sequence: CDR1 SEHNR, CDR2 FQNEAQ (reference sequence). The CDR3 loop spans 14 amino acids. Trimming removed 4 bases from V and 4 bases from J; junction bases left unmatched: 4. Here the CDR3 DNA reads TGTGCCAGCAGCTCGGGACAGGGAAGCTATGGCTACACCTTC. Protein product: CASSSGQGSYGYTF.